Detailed here is one T cell receptor (beta chain). The antigen it binds to is not known. Base qualities are not at hand, and no much larger clone is one base apart. These data are taken from a study of blood T cell repertoires in COVID-19 (dated by TCRdb to the early 2020s). For context, the study as a whole: The collaborator samples originated in the United States, Italy and Spain and spanned the acute and convalescent phases of COVID-19. The prospective study material was composed of cDNA or gDNA derived from T cells, B-cell-depleted T cells, or PBMCs. Deeply sampled blood TCRbeta repertoires from subjects exposed to, actively infected with, or recovered from COVID-19 were included in the dataset. The repertoires were released in a freely available public database meant as a resource for research on the immune response to SARS-CoV-2. The samples were drawn from two sources: the first 160 participants of the ongoing ImmuneRACE study, and about 1,300 subjects contributed by 6 global collaborators. Nearly every sample came with metadata listing a de-identified subject ID, COVID-19 status, age in years and sex. Where HLA class I and class II types were available, the types were taken from metadata supplied by the sample provider, not from assay-based typing.

The research as a whole found: The quantity of clinical and demographic metadata differed by source and by participant and was supplied without curation.

TCRbeta CDR3 regions were amplified from genomic DNA by means of the immunoSEQ Assay, a bias-controlled multiplex PCR. The study's processing was this. Within the assay, amplification of reference gene primers was used to estimate how many nucleated cells each sample contained. Sequence reads were collapsed and filtered to measure the absolute abundance of every unique TCRbeta CDR3 rearrangement. For each sample, productive Simpson clonality was calculated by taking the square root of Simpson's diversity index across productive rearrangements. TCRdb mirrors the immuneACCESS table, restricted to in-frame sequences. Some clones are absent from its copies; in checked studies, under half trace to an unresolved V gene, and the reason for the others is unknown. That table is the source of V, J and clone size, and D and trimming were worked out from the DNA. This sample lists more than 300,000 clones; roughly 90% were detected once. Approximately 4.1% of the sample goes to the ten largest clones.

Participants in the prospective study were aged roughly 18 to 90 years, lived in 24 United States geographic areas, and enrolled through a virtual design. In the prospective study, cohorts were assigned on the basis of participant-reported clinical history obtained from a screening survey and a study questionnaire. Exposed participants had been in contact with someone with a PCR-confirmed or clinician-diagnosed COVID-19 case within 2 weeks of study entry. Mobile phlebotomists in the prospective study collected whole blood, serum and a nasopharyngeal or oropharyngeal swab from every participant. Over a roughly two-month period, participants in the prospective study had the option of providing additional blood draws and questionnaires. Before DNA extraction, prospective study blood samples were shipped either frozen or at room temperature. The CDR3 spans 15 residues, from the cysteine through the phenylalanine. The DNA shown is the 45-base CDR3, in frame from base 1. Between the V and J ends, shortened by 5 bases and 1 base respectively, the junction contains 14 bases. Via the germline V gene (reference sequence), CDR1 is SEHNR and CDR2 FQNEAQ.

Recombination linked TRBV7-9 to TRBJ1-1; the D gene remains uncertain. The specimen sequenced was PBMCs or T cells enriched from blood (not recorded which). The clonotype comes from a woman in her twenties or thirties who had been exposed to COVID-19. In nucleotides, the sequence is TGTGCCAGCAGCCTTGGCGGTGTAACGAACACTGAAGCTTTCTTT. Its translation is CASSLGGVTNTEAFF.